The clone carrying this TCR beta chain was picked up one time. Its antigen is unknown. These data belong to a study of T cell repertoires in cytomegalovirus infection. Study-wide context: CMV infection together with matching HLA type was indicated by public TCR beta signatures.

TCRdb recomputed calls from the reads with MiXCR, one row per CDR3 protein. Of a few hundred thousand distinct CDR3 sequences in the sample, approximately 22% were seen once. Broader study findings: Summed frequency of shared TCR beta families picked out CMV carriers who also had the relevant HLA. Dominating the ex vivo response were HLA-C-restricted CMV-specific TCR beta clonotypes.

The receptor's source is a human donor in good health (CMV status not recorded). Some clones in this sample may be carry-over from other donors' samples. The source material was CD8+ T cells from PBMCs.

CDR3 in amino acids: CASSLWLAGGQGYEQYF. The CDR3 DNA sequence: TGTGCCAGCAGTTTATGGTTAGCGGGGGGCCAAGGGTACGAGCAGTACTTC. The rearrangement uses TRBV28 and TRBJ2-7; 10 positions agree with TRBD2. V was clipped by 0 bases and J by 4 bases; unmatched bases: 9. CDR1 is MDHEN, CDR2 SYDVKM, per germline. The CDR3 extends over 17 amino acids.